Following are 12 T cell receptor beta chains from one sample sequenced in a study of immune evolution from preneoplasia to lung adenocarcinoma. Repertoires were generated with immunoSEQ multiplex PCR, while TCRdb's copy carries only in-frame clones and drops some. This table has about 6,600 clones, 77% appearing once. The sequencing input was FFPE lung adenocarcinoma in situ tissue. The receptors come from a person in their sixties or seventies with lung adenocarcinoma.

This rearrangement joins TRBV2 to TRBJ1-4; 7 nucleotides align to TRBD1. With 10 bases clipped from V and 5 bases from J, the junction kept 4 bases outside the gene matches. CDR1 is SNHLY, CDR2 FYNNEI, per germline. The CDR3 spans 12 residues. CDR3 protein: CAKRQGNEKLFF. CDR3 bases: TGTGCCAAAAGACAGGGAAATGAAAAACTGTTTTTT.

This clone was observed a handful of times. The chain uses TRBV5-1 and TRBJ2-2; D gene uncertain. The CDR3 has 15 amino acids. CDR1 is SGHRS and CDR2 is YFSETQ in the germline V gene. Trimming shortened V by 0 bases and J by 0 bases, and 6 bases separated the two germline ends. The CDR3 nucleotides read TGCGCCAGCAGCTTGGGGGCCACGAACACCGGGGAGCTGTTTTTT. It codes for CASSLGATNTGELFF.

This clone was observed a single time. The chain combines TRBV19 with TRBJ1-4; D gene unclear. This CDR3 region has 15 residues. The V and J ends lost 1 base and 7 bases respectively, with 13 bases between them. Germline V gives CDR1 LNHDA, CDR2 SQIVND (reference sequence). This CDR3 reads CASSIGVGSGEKLFF. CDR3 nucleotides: TGTGCCAGTAGTATAGGTGTTGGGTCGGGTGAAAAACTGTTTTTT.

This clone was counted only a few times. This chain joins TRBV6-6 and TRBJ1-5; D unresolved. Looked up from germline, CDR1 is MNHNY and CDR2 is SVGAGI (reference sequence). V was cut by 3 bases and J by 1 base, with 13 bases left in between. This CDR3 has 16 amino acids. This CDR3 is CASSYSGWASNQPQHF. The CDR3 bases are TGTGCCAGCAGTTATTCGGGGTGGGCAAGCAATCAGCCCCAGCATTTT.

In nucleotides, the CDR3 is TGTGCCTGGATCTCTGCCTGGCAGGAGATCTCTGGGGCCAACGTCCTGACTTTC. Encoded protein: CAWISAWQEISGANVLTF. This chain connects TRBV30 to TRBJ2-6; no clear D. The CDR3 is made up of 18 amino acids. Germline V gives CDR1 GTSNPN, CDR2 SVGIG (reference sequence). Trimming pared 4 bases from V and 0 bases from J, leaving 19 bases between. Drawing the rest from reference TRBV30 and TRBJ2-6, the complete variable domain is SQTIHQWPATLVQPVGSPLSLECTVEGTSNPNLYWYRQAAGRGLQLLFYSVGIGQISSEVPQNLSASRPQDRQFILSSKKLLLSDSGFYLCAWISAWQEISGANVLTFGAGSRLTVL.

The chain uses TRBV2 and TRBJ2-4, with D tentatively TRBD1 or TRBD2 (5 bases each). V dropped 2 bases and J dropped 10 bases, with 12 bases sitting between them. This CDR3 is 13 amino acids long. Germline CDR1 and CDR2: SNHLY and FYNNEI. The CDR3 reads CASSEMGTQIQYF. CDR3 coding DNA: TGTGCCAGCAGTGAAATGGGGACGCAGATTCAGTACTTC. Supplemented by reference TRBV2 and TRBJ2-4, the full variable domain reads EPEVTQTPSHQVTQMGQEVILRCVPISNHLYFYWYRQILGQKVEFLVSFYNNEISEKSEIFDDQFSVERPDGSNFTLKIRSTKLEDSAMYFCASSEMGTQIQYFGAGTRLSVL.

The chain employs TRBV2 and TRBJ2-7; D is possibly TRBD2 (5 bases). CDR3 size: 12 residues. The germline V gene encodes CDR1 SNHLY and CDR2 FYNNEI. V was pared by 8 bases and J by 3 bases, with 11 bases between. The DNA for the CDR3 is TGTGCCAGCCAGCGGATAAACTACGAGCAGTACTTC. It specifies CASQRINYEQYF.

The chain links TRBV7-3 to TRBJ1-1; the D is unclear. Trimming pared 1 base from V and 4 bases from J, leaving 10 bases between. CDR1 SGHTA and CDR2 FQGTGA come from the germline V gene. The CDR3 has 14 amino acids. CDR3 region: CASSLNGWSTEAFF. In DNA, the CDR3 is TGTGCCAGCAGCTTAAATGGGTGGAGCACTGAAGCTTTCTTT. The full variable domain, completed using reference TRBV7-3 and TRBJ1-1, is GAGVSQTPSNKVTEKGKYVELRCDPISGHTALYWYRQSLGQGPEFLIYFQGTGAADDSGLPNDRFFAVRPEGSVSTLKIQRTERGDSAVYLCASSLNGWSTEAFFGQGTRLTVV.

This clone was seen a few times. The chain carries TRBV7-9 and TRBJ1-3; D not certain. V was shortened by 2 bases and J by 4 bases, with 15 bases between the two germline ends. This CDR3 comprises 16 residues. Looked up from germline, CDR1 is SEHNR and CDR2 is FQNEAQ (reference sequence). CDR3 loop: CASSLKGSAGGNTIYF. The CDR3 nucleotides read TGTGCCAGCAGCTTAAAAGGTTCCGCGGGCGGAAACACCATATATTTT.

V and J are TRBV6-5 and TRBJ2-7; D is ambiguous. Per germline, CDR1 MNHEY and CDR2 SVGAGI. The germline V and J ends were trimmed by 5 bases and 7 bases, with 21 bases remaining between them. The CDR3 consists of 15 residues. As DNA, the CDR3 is TGTGCCAGCAGTCATTACGCAACCGGCTCTCCGGAGCAGTACTTC. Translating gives CASSHYATGSPEQYF.

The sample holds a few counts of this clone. The CDR3 nucleotides read TGTGCCAGCAGCGTAGCTCCCCAGGGTCAGCCCCAGCATTTT. Protein: CASSVAPQGQPQHF. This chain links TRBV9 with TRBJ1-5, with D possibly TRBD1 on 5 matching bases. CDR3 length equals 14 residues. Germline V gene sequence: CDR1 SGDLS, CDR2 YYNGEE. V lost 0 bases and J lost 6, with 10 bases in between.

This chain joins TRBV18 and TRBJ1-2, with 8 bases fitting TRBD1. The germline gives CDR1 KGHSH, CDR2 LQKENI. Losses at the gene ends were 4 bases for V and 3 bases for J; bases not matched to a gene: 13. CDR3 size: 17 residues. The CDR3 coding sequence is TGTGCCAGCTCACTGGAATACTCGGCAGGGGGCGACTATGGCTACACCTTC. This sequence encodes CASSLEYSAGGDYGYTF.